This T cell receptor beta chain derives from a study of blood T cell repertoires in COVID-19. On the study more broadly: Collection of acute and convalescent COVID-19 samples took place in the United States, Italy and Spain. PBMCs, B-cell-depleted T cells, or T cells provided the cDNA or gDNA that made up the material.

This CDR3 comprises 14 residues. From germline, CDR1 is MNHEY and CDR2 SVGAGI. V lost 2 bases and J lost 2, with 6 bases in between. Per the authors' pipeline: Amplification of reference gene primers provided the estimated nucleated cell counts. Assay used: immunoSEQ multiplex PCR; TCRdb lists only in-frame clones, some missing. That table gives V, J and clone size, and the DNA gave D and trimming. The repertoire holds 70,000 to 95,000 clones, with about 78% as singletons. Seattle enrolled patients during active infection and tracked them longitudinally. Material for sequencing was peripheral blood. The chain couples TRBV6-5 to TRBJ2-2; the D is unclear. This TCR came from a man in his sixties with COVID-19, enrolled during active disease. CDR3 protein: CASSYGDNTGELFF. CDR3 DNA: TGTGCCAGCAGTTACGGAGATAACACCGGGGAGCTGTTTTTT.